This TCR beta chain was profiled in a study of human T cells and chemical hapten exposure. Turning to the study itself: Read at 6 days, the patch tests placed 0.01% DPC on the upper back. TCR yields per sample varied mostly from small pooled library volume differences.

Specified time point: patch test 2, 6 weeks after DPC sensitization. Noted treatment: therapeutic diphenylcyclopropenone sensitization with weekly scalp DPC. Extraction yielded total RNA from whole blood (unfractionated). Via MiXCR, TCRdb re-called the RACE reads, giving one row per CDR3 protein. This sample has approximately 96,000 distinct CDR3 sequences, with approximately 8.6% found just once. CDR1 and CDR2 from the germline V gene are MDHEN and SYDVKM. V was clipped by 6 bases and J by 8 bases, with 10 bases between them. This CDR3 has 11 residues. The specimen comprised whole blood, sampled in connection with sensitization to the hapten diphenylcyclopropenone (DPC). The sequence came from a woman in her thirties or forties with alopecia areata. Some clones in this sample may be carry-over from other donors' samples. The V and J genes are TRBV28 and TRBJ1-2; D gene ambiguous. The CDR3 region has the DNA TGTGCCAGCAGCTCGCGGGAGGGCTACACCTTC. This sequence encodes CASSSREGYTF.